Listed here are 21 T cell receptor beta chains from one sample, sequenced in a study of blood T cell repertoires in COVID-19 (dated by TCRdb to 2019 to 2021). The method was the immunoSEQ multiplex PCR assay. In its TCRdb copy, this immuneACCESS table keeps in-frame sequences only and misses some clones. Where compared with another copy, unresolved V genes explain less than half of these, and the others have no known cause. The sample table lists 300,000 to 400,000 clones, over 75% of them with a count of one. Over 0.9% of the sample belongs to the ten largest clones. The sample comprised PBMCs or T cells enriched from blood (not recorded which). These TCRs come from a woman aged 25-40 years with acute COVID-19.

This clone was counted a single time. The chain uses TRBV27 and TRBJ2-4; D uncertain. CDR1 MNHEY and CDR2 SMNVEV come from the germline V gene (reference sequence). CDR3 size: 17 residues. V was clipped by 2 bases and J by 1 base, with 15 bases between them. CDR3 nucleotides: TGTGCCAGCAGTTTAGAGGCAAGGCCAGAGGCCAAAAACATTCAGTACTTC. The encoded protein is CASSLEARPEAKNIQYF.

This rearrangement joins TRBV30 to TRBJ1-5; 12 positions agree with TRBD1. The CDR3 length is 15 residues. J lost 8 bases, V lost 0 bases, and 5 bases had no gene match. CDR1 and CDR2 from the germline V gene are GTSNPN and SVGIG (reference sequence). The CDR3 DNA sequence: TGTGCCTGGAGTGTCCAGGGACAGGGGGCTGAGCCCCAGCATTTT. This gives the protein CAWSVQGQGAEPQHF.

The chain is built from TRBV2 and TRBJ2-3, with 13 bases fitting TRBD2. This CDR3 region has 15 residues. Trimming cost V 9 bases and J 4 bases; bases outside gene matches: 7. Germline V CDR1 and CDR2: SNHLY, FYNNEI. CDR3 nucleotide sequence: TGTGCCAGTAGGAAAACTAGCGGGGGGGCAGATACGCAGTATTTT. Residues: CASRKTSGGADTQYF. Looking up the rest from reference TRBV2 and TRBJ2-3 gives the full variable domain: EPEVTQTPSHQVTQMGQEVILRCVPISNHLYFYWYRQILGQKVEFLVSFYNNEISEKSEIFDDQFSVERPDGSNFTLKIRSTKLEDSAMYFCASRKTSGGADTQYFGPGTRLTVL.

The chain recombines TRBV5-1 with TRBJ1-2; possibly TRBD1 for D (5 bases). Germline CDR1 reads SGHRS; CDR2 reads YFSETQ. The CDR3 length is 12 residues. Trimming left V 1 base short and J 7 bases short, with 8 bases between. CDR3 DNA: TGCGCCAGCAGCTTGCCGGGGGGTGGCTACACCTTC. It translates to CASSLPGGGYTF. The entire variable domain, with the rest obtained from reference TRBV5-1 and TRBJ1-2, is as follows: KAGVTQTPRYLIKTRGQQVTLSCSPISGHRSVSWYQQTPGQGLQFLFEYFSETQRNKGNFPGRFSGRQFSNSRSEMNVSTLELGDSALYLCASSLPGGGYTFGSGTRLTVV.

This clone has a single count. This sequence joins TRBV2 and TRBJ1-2; TRBD1 agrees at 9 bases. There are 13 residues in the CDR3. Germline V gene data show CDR1 as SNHLY and CDR2 as FYNNEI. Trimming took 5 bases from V and 8 from J; bases not matched to a gene: 6. The CDR3 DNA is TGTGCCAGCAGTCTACAGGGGGCGCGAGGCTACACCTTC. This encodes CASSLQGARGYTF. Looking up the rest from reference TRBV2 and TRBJ1-2 gives the full variable domain: EPEVTQTPSHQVTQMGQEVILRCVPISNHLYFYWYRQILGQKVEFLVSFYNNEISEKSEIFDDQFSVERPDGSNFTLKIRSTKLEDSAMYFCASSLQGARGYTFGSGTRLTVV.

V gene TRBV19 combines with J gene TRBJ2-1; D gene ambiguous. V lost 5 bases and J 5 bases, leaving 10 bases between the germline ends. This CDR3 spans 13 amino acids. Per germline, CDR1 LNHDA and CDR2 SQIVND (reference sequence). The CDR3 is CASSALVHNEQFF. CDR3 sequence (DNA): TGTGCCAGTAGTGCCCTAGTCCACAATGAGCAGTTCTTC.

V usage is TRBV9 and J usage is TRBJ2-3; TRBD2 matches at 11 bases. The CDR3 consists of 15 residues. Germline V gene sequence: CDR1 SGDLS, CDR2 YYNGEE. V lost 0 bases and J lost 4; bases outside the gene matches: 1. The CDR3 DNA reads as TGTGCCAGCAGCGTAGTAGCGGGGGGGGCAGATACGCAGTATTTT. Amino acids: CASSVVAGGADTQYF.

The CDR3 region is CSALQGAYEQYF. CDR3 coding DNA: TGCAGCGCCCTACAGGGGGCCTACGAGCAGTACTTC. V is TRBV29-1 and J is TRBJ2-7; the match to TRBD1 covers 8 bases. Losses at the gene ends were 7 bases for V and 2 bases for J; bases not matched to a gene: 4. Germline CDR1 is SQVTM and CDR2 is ANQGSEA. The CDR3 runs 12 residues.

The chain couples TRBV28 to TRBJ1-4; possible D gene TRBD1, 6 bases. CDR1 is MDHEN and CDR2 is SYDVKM in the germline V gene. The length of the CDR3 is 14 residues. V was cut by 6 bases and J by 8 bases, with 16 bases left in between. DNA of the CDR3: TGTGCCAGCAGCTACCCGGGAGGGGGAGAAAAACTGTTTTTT. As protein: CASSYPGGGEKLFF.

The CDR3 spells CARSPTGAYYNEQFF. CDR3 DNA sequence: TGTGCCAGAAGCCCGACAGGGGCTTACTACAATGAGCAGTTCTTC. The chain has TRBV5-3 and TRBJ2-1; 8 bases agree with TRBD1. TRBV5-3 has ORF status, its function being uncertain. With 4 bases clipped from V and 3 bases from J, the junction kept 6 bases outside the gene matches. The CDR3 runs to 15 residues.

This chain uses TRBV2 with TRBJ1-1, with TRBD1 matching over 8 bases. The CDR3 sequence is 13 residues long. Germline V lookup: CDR1 SNHLY, CDR2 FYNNEI. The V and J ends lost 4 bases and 7 bases, in that order; junction bases with no gene match: 5. CDR3 loop: CASSGGTGVEAFF. In DNA form, the CDR3 reads TGTGCCAGCAGTGGGGGGACAGGTGTTGAAGCTTTCTTT. The whole variable domain, filled in from reference TRBV2 and TRBJ1-1, reads EPEVTQTPSHQVTQMGQEVILRCVPISNHLYFYWYRQILGQKVEFLVSFYNNEISEKSEIFDDQFSVERPDGSNFTLKIRSTKLEDSAMYFCASSGGTGVEAFFGQGTRLTVV.

The CDR3: CASSSPRSGQGNYGYTF. The CDR3 nucleotides are TGTGCCAGCAGCTCCCCCAGGTCGGGACAGGGGAACTATGGCTACACCTTC. The V and J genes are TRBV7-2 and TRBJ1-2, with 10 bases lining up with TRBD1. Germline V gives CDR1 SGHTA, CDR2 FQGNSA. The CDR3 length is 17 residues. V gave up 4 bases and J gave up 2 bases; unmatched junction bases: 10.

The chain links TRBV18 to TRBJ1-2, with D tentatively TRBD1 (6 bases). Trimming removed 0 bases at V and 4 bases at J, with 18 bases between. Germline loops: CDR1 KGHSH, CDR2 LQKENI. The CDR3 extends over 17 amino acids. In DNA, the CDR3 is TGTGCCAGCTCACCACCAACGCGGGGGCAGGGCACCTATGGCTACACCTTC. Encoded protein: CASSPPTRGQGTYGYTF.

This chain connects TRBV6-5 to TRBJ1-6; a weak D match, TRBD1 (5 bases). Trimming took 2 bases from V and 9 from J, leaving 8 bases between them. CDR3 length: 13 amino acids. Per germline, CDR1 MNHEY and CDR2 SVGAGI. CDR3 in DNA: TGTGCCAGCAGTTACAGGGGATTTTCACCCCTCCACTTT. Its protein is CASSYRGFSPLHF.

This clone came up a few times. This rearrangement joins TRBV5-5 to TRBJ2-7; no clear D gene. Germline CDR1 and CDR2: SGHKS and YYEKEE (reference sequence). V was pared by 2 bases and J by 0 bases, with 12 bases between. This CDR3 has 15 residues. The CDR3 reads CASSLFAQVSYEQYF. As DNA, the CDR3 is TGTGCCAGCAGCTTATTCGCTCAGGTCTCCTACGAGCAGTACTTC.

V gene TRBV12-3 or TRBV12-4 combines with J gene TRBJ1-5, with D perhaps TRBD1 (5 bases). Trimming removed 5 bases at V and 7 bases at J, with 9 bases between. There are 12 residues in the CDR3. The CDR3 DNA is TGTGCCAGCAGTCCAGGGCGACAGCCCCAGCATTTT. This sequence encodes CASSPGRQPQHF.

This chain uses TRBV21-1 with TRBJ2-2; the table assigns TRBD1, which was not confirmed against the DNA. TRBV21-1 is recorded as a pseudogene. The CDR3 contains 17 residues. The CDR3 DNA is TGTGCCAGCAGCAACGGGACAGGGAAAAAATTCACCGGGGAGCTGTTTTTT. It is translated as CASSNGTGKKFTGELFF.

This chain uses TRBV4-2 with TRBJ1-3, with TRBD1 matching 9 bases. J was trimmed by 8 bases and V by 2 bases; bases with no gene match: 10. Germline CDR1 and CDR2: LGHNA and YNFKEQ. This CDR3 has 16 residues. CDR3 loop: CASSQSPDRGWDTIYF. The CDR3, as DNA: TGTGCCAGCAGCCAATCTCCTGACAGGGGGTGGGACACCATATATTTT.

The chain links TRBV19 to TRBJ1-1, with a tentative D call TRBD1 (5 bases). V was clipped by 3 bases and J by 0 bases, with 8 bases between them. Germline CDR1 LNHDA, CDR2 SQIVND (reference sequence). The CDR3 runs 14 residues. The CDR3 protein is CASSIGGVNTEAFF. Here the CDR3 DNA reads TGTGCCAGTAGTATTGGAGGGGTGAACACTGAAGCTTTCTTT.

Of note for this clone: Other DNA sequences from this sample encode an identical CDR3 as well. V is TRBV7-3 and J is TRBJ1-1; TRBD1 is a possible D gene (6 bases). V dropped 4 bases and J dropped 1 base, with 7 bases sitting between them. CDR1 is SGHTA, CDR2 FQGTGA, per germline. The CDR3 spans 13 residues. Here the CDR3 reads CASSSQGNTEAFF. The DNA of the CDR3 is TGTGCCAGCAGCTCACAGGGGAACACTGAAGCTTTCTTT.

The rearrangement uses TRBV4-2 and TRBJ2-3; D is unclear. The V end was cut by 0 bases, the J end by 5 bases, with 6 bases between. CDR1 is LGHNA and CDR2 is YNFKEQ in the germline V gene. The length of the CDR3 is 13 residues. The CDR3 loop is CASSQDSRDTQYF. The CDR3 region has the DNA TGTGCCAGCAGCCAAGATTCCCGAGATACGCAGTATTTT.